This TCR beta chain was sequenced in a study of shared clonotypes between healthy human individuals. Study summary: Sampling drew on donors who were a couple of women and a few men aged 18 to 49.

The CDR3 runs 15 residues. Looked up from germline, CDR1 is SGHRS and CDR2 is YFSETQ. V was clipped by 4 bases and J by 2 bases; unmatched bases: 5. A single count supports this clone. Genomic DNA from unsorted samples was obtained from approximately 96 million PBMCs (per sample). Original handling: Filtering differed because ImmunoSEQ produced junction-only sequences that carried no quality scores. Sequencing was performed with immunoSEQ multiplex PCR; in TCRdb, only in-frame clones are kept and a portion is missing. The D gene and trimming were derived from the DNA, and the V and J assignments and clone size from that table. The repertoire includes a few hundred thousand clones, 60% to 80% of them detected once, and approximately 12% sits in the top ten.

The sequenced sample was PBMCs. The V call is TRBV5-1, the J call TRBJ2-2; 7 bases fit TRBD2. The receptor was derived from a woman aged 40 to 50 in good health. Some clones in this sample may be carry-over from other donors' samples. This CDR3 is CASSPRDYNTGELFF. In DNA, the CDR3 is TGCGCCAGCAGCCCCCGGGACTATAACACCGGGGAGCTGTTTTTT.